The 27 T cell receptor beta chains below all came from one sample that was sequenced in a study of T cells in Graves' hyperthyroidism and ophthalmopathy. There were TCR beta CDR3 regions amplified from RNA transcripts. HTBI primers were the set used in a first-round RT-PCR of the TCR CDR3. Using its own MiXCR run on the multiplex PCR reads, TCRdb lists one record per CDR3 protein. The sample has about 640,000 distinct CDR3 sequences; around 20% are singletons. Sequencing was done on a sample of blood. These receptors all stem from a man aged 30 to 39 with Graves' ophthalmopathy.

This clonotype showed up just a few times. The chain recombines TRBV7-8 with TRBJ2-2; 8 nucleotides align to TRBD2. J gave up 1 base and V 8 bases, and 3 bases lay outside the gene matches. The CDR3 sequence is 14 residues long. From germline, CDR1 is SGHVS and CDR2 FQNEAQ. For the CDR3, the DNA is TGTGCCAGCCGGGGGGGGATGAACACCGGGGAGCTGTTTTTT. This translates into CASRGGMNTGELFF.

This clonotype was detected only a few times. This chain connects TRBV10-3 to TRBJ2-1; TRBD1 aligns across 9 bases. From germline, CDR1 is ENHRY and CDR2 SYGVKD. This CDR3 has 16 amino acids. The J segment lost 7 bases and the V segment lost 4 bases, leaving 11 bases of the junction unmatched. CDR3 loop: CAISGGLSGTGNEQFF. As DNA, the CDR3 is TGTGCCATCAGTGGGGGTTTGAGCGGGACAGGGAATGAGCAGTTCTTC.

Many counts were recorded for this clonotype. The chain links TRBV20-1 to TRBJ2-1; TRBD2 aligns across 12 bases. J gave up 10 bases and V 3 bases, and 4 bases lay outside the gene matches. This CDR3 contains 13 residues. Germline V gene lookup returns CDR1 DFQATT and CDR2 SNEGSKA (reference sequence). The CDR3 DNA is TGCAGTGCTAGGACTAGCGGGAGAATCGAGCAGTTCTTC. It yields the protein CSARTSGRIEQFF.

Details on this clonotype: Since a much larger clone is just one base distant, this may be a read error. The chain is built from TRBV7-2 and TRBJ2-6, with D uncertain. Germline loops: CDR1 SGHTA, CDR2 FQGNSA. The CDR3 runs to 13 residues. V was shortened by 7 bases and J by 1 base, with 5 bases between the two germline ends. The CDR3 loop is CASTKSGANVLTF. CDR3 sequence (DNA): TGTGCCAGCACCAAGTCTGGGGCCAACGTCCTGACTTTC.

The V gene is TRBV2, the J gene TRBJ1-4; the D gene is possibly TRBD1 (5 bases). Between the trimmed V and J ends, which lost 8 bases and 0 bases, there was a span of 16 bases. CDR3 size: 16 residues. Germline values: CDR1 SNHLY, CDR2 FYNNEI. The chain's CDR3 is CASRPTGGPTNEKLFF. CDR3 bases: TGTGCCAGCCGCCCGACGGGGGGTCCAACTAATGAAAAACTGTTTTTT.

The table lists this clonotype with many counts. The gene calls are TRBV30 and TRBJ1-5; D call uncertain. Germline CDR1 is GTSNPN and CDR2 is SVGIG (reference sequence). The CDR3 covers 13 residues. Trimming left V 1 base short and J 2 bases short, with 6 bases between. The CDR3 spells CAWSDGGNQPQHF. CDR3 sequence (DNA): TGTGCCTGGAGTGATGGGGGCAATCAGCCCCAGCATTTT.

This chain links TRBV20-1 with TRBJ2-3; D is unclear. Trimming pared 5 bases from V and 2 bases from J, leaving 8 bases between. The CDR3 is 12 amino acids. The germline V gene encodes CDR1 DFQATT and CDR2 SNEGSKA (reference sequence). The CDR3 DNA sequence: TGCAGTGCTGATCCCTACACAGATACGCAGTATTTT. Translation: CSADPYTDTQYF.

J is TRBJ2-1 and V is TRBV12-3 or TRBV12-4, with D unresolved. The V end was cut by 6 bases, the J end by 4 bases, with 13 bases between. The CDR3 is 14 residues long. CDR3 in amino acids: CASSRSFVYNEQFF. CDR3 sequence (DNA): TGTGCCAGCAGCCGATCCTTCGTATACAATGAGCAGTTCTTC.

V and J are TRBV2 and TRBJ2-7; D is perhaps TRBD1 (6 bases). V gave up 11 bases and J gave up 1 base, with 12 bases separating them. CDR3 size: 12 residues. CDR1 is SNHLY, CDR2 FYNNEI, per germline. CDR3 sequence: CAYGRGSYEQYF. As DNA, the CDR3 is TGTGCCTATGGAAGGGGGTCCTACGAGCAGTACTTC.

The sample holds many counts of this clonotype. This chain uses TRBV11-2 with TRBJ1-2; D is uncertain. V lost 0 bases, J lost 8 bases, and 7 bases lay in between. Looked up from germline, CDR1 is SGHAT and CDR2 is FQNNGV. CDR3 length equals 12 residues. CDR3 DNA sequence: TGTGCCAGCAGCTTAGATCAAAGGGGCTACACCTTC. This encodes CASSLDQRGYTF.

There are many counts of this clonotype. The chain joins TRBV7-2 to TRBJ2-7; 14 bases align to TRBD2. This CDR3 region has 18 residues. V lost 4 bases, J lost 4 bases, and 12 bases stayed unmatched. Per germline, CDR1 SGHTA and CDR2 FQGNSA. The CDR3 region is CASSWPLTGTSGSYEQYF. The CDR3, as DNA: TGTGCCAGCAGCTGGCCCCTAACCGGGACTAGCGGGAGTTACGAGCAGTACTTC.

The chain has TRBV6-5 and TRBJ2-1; D is unclear. V was shortened by 0 bases and J by 9 bases, with 6 bases between the two germline ends. Per germline, CDR1 MNHEY and CDR2 SVGAGI. This CDR3 has 12 amino acids. CDR3 sequence (DNA): TGTGCCAGCAGTTACTCGATTAGTGAGCAGTTCTTC. Translating it yields CASSYSISEQFF.

In DNA form, the CDR3 reads TGTGCCTGGAGTGCCCCTGCGGGAGAGAGGGAGACCCAGTACTTC. Translating gives CAWSAPAGERETQYF. This chain connects TRBV30 to TRBJ2-5; TRBD2 matches at 7 bases. CDR1 and CDR2 from the germline V gene are GTSNPN and SVGIG (reference sequence). The CDR3 runs to 15 residues. Losses at the gene ends were 1 base for V and 5 bases for J; bases not matched to a gene: 10.

The chain links TRBV7-9 to TRBJ2-3, with TRBD2 matching over 9 bases. The V and J ends lost 5 bases and 3 bases, in that order; junction bases with no gene match: 6. The CDR3 sequence is 15 residues long. The V gene's germline CDR1 is SEHNR and CDR2 FQNEAQ (reference sequence). The CDR3 here is CASSQNAGGTDTQYF. The CDR3 DNA reads TGTGCCAGCAGCCAGAATGCGGGAGGGACAGATACGCAGTATTTT. Variable domain in full (rest from reference TRBV7-9 and TRBJ2-3): DTGVSQNPRHKITKRGQNVTFRCDPISEHNRLYWYRQTLGQGPEFLTYFQNEAQLEKSRLLSDRFSAERPKGSFSTLEIQRTEQGDSAMYLCASSQNAGGTDTQYFGPGTRLTVL.

This chain joins TRBV4-1 and TRBJ1-1; TRBD1 is a possible D gene (6 bases). Germline assignment: CDR1 MGHRA and CDR2 YSYEKL. The V end lost 1 base, the J end lost 4 bases, and 16 bases lay between the germline ends. The CDR3 runs to 16 residues. CDR3 loop: CASSQAPFTGFTEAFF. The CDR3 nucleotides read TGCGCCAGCAGCCAAGCCCCTTTCACAGGGTTCACTGAAGCTTTCTTT.

Ten or more counts support this clonotype. The chain carries TRBV5-1 and TRBJ1-1; D is unclear. The CDR3 runs to 12 residues. The germline V and J ends were trimmed by 0 bases and 7 bases, with 7 bases remaining between them. Germline V gives CDR1 SGHRS, CDR2 YFSETQ. CDR3 coding DNA: TGCGCCAGCAGCTTGGATACTGATGAAGCTTTCTTT. It translates to CASSLDTDEAFF.

Of note for this clonotype: The junction does not match germline at one end; this may be a read error. V gene TRBV4-2 combines with J gene TRBJ2-3, with 9 bases identical to TRBD2. Germline-derived CDR1 and CDR2 are LGHNA and YNFKEQ. CDR3 size: 16 residues. The CDR3 nucleotides read TGTGCCAGCAGCCTTAGCGGGAGTACTAGCACAGATACGCAGTATTTC. Translated: CASSLSGSTSTDTQYF.

The chain links TRBV28 to TRBJ2-7; a possible D gene is TRBD1 (6 bases). V was pared by 5 bases and J by 0 bases, with 11 bases between. Germline CDR1 reads MDHEN; CDR2 reads SYDVKM. The CDR3 length is 14 residues. The CDR3 is CASSPRQDSYEQYF. CDR3 bases: TGTGCCAGCAGTCCCCGACAGGACTCCTACGAGCAGTACTTC.

The CDR3 DNA follows: TGCGCCAGCAGCCAGCTCACCGGGACAGGGTCCTACTATGGCTACACCTTC. It codes for CASSQLTGTGSYYGYTF. This chain connects TRBV4-3 to TRBJ1-2, with 9 bases that match TRBD1. Germline V lookup: CDR1 LGHNA, CDR2 YSLEER. V gave up 3 bases and J gave up 3 bases; unmatched junction bases: 11. The CDR3 totals 17 residues.

V and J are TRBV5-4 and TRBJ1-2; 7 nucleotides align to TRBD1. V lost 5 bases to trimming and J lost 13 bases; unmatched junction nucleotides: 20. CDR3 length: 15 amino acids. From germline, CDR1 is SGHNT and CDR2 YYREEE (reference sequence). CDR3 sequence: CASRPGQILTMAFTF. The CDR3, as DNA: TGTGCCAGCAGGCCGGGACAGATTTTAACTATGGCTTTCACCTTC. The full variable domain, its missing parts supplied by reference TRBV5-4 and TRBJ1-2, is ETGVTQSPTHLIKTRGQQVTLRCSSQSGHNTVSWYQQALGQGPQFIFQYYREEENGRGNFPPRFSGLQFPNYSSELNVNALELDDSALYLCASRPGQILTMAFTFGSGTRLTVV.

The chain has TRBV4-1 and TRBJ2-1; D possibly matches TRBD1 or TRBD2 (5 bases each). Germline CDR1 and CDR2: MGHRA and YSYEKL. Trimming pared 4 bases from V and 0 bases from J, leaving 16 bases between. The CDR3 covers 17 residues. The CDR3 is CASSRPTGQSSYNEQFF. CDR3 in DNA: TGCGCCAGCAGCCGGCCTACGGGGCAGAGCTCCTACAATGAGCAGTTCTTC.

This clonotype showed up just a few times. The V gene is TRBV7-9, the J gene TRBJ2-1, with a tentative D call TRBD2 (5 bases). Germline assignment: CDR1 SEHNR and CDR2 FQNEAQ (reference sequence). Trimming removed 5 bases at V and 5 bases at J, with 16 bases between. The CDR3 length is 15 residues. CDR3 region: CASSTGRRSNNEQFF. In DNA form, the CDR3 reads TGTGCCAGCAGCACGGGGAGAAGGTCCAACAATGAGCAGTTCTTC.

This clonotype turned up a few times. The chain recombines TRBV6-2 or TRBV6-3 with TRBJ2-5; D remains ambiguous. The CDR3 covers 15 residues. Germline V gives CDR1 MNHEY, CDR2 SVGEGT. Trimming took 2 bases from V and 4 from J, leaving 14 bases between them. The CDR3, as DNA: TGTGCCAGCAGTTACCCCATTGTTGGCGGAGAGACCCAGTACTTC. Translated, it gives CASSYPIVGGETQYF.

This clonotype is a singleton in its sample. The genes are TRBV10-2 and TRBJ2-7; D remains unclear. CDR3 length: 14 residues. V lost 3 bases and J lost 2, with 11 bases in between. The germline gives CDR1 WSHSY, CDR2 SAAADI. The CDR3, as DNA: TGCGCCAGCAGTGAATATCCAGATACCTACGAGCAGTACTTC. It encodes CASSEYPDTYEQYF.

This clonotype was counted many times. V and J are TRBV20-1 and TRBJ2-7; 11 bases align to TRBD1. Germline V gives CDR1 DFQATT, CDR2 SNEGSKA (reference sequence). The V segment lost 5 bases and the J segment 6 bases; nucleotides outside the gene matches: 9. CDR3 length: 14 amino acids. The CDR3 bases are TGCAGTGCTGGTCGTGGACAGGGGGCGTCCGAGCAGTACTTC. Translated: CSAGRGQGASEQYF.

This clonotype has more than one count but fewer than ten. V and J are TRBV28 and TRBJ2-2; 12 nucleotides align to TRBD2. V shed 4 bases and J 3 bases; nucleotides not matched to a gene: 9. The CDR3 runs to 18 residues. Germline V lookup: CDR1 MDHEN, CDR2 SYDVKM. The CDR3 DNA follows: TGTGCCAGCAGTTCGTCCGGGACTAGCGGGTTATACACCGGGGAGCTGTTTTTT. Translated: CASSSSGTSGLYTGELFF.

This clonotype was seen a few times. The genes are TRBV29-1 and TRBJ2-3, with D hard to call. The ends were cut back, 4 bases at V and 1 base at J, with 15 bases in the middle. The CDR3 runs to 15 residues. The germline V gene has CDR1 SQVTM and CDR2 ANQGSEA. The CDR3 sequence: CSVVAAAGRTDTQYF. For the CDR3, the DNA is TGCAGCGTTGTGGCGGCGGCTGGACGCACAGATACGCAGTATTTT.